A single sample is the source of the 23 T cell receptor beta chains below, sequenced in a study of blood T cell repertoires in COVID-19. TCRdb's table, derived via immunoSEQ multiplex PCR, lists solely in-frame clones and lacks some. The table shows 65,000 to 90,000 clones, with approximately 78% occurring only once. The sample taken for sequencing was peripheral blood. The receptors derive from a woman of 80 years or more with active or convalescent COVID-19.

The V call is TRBV19, the J call TRBJ1-1; D may be TRBD1 (6 bases). The CDR3 totals 13 residues. The germline V gene has CDR1 LNHDA and CDR2 SQIVND (reference sequence). Trimming took off 11 bases at V and 1 base at J, with 14 bases between the two ends. As DNA, the CDR3 is TGTGCCGTACAACAGGGATGGAACACTGAAGCTTTCTTT. Translation: CAVQQGWNTEAFF.

J is TRBJ2-7 and V is TRBV27, with a weak D call TRBD1 (5 bases). The CDR3 has 14 residues. The germline V and J ends were trimmed by 2 bases and 2 bases, with 10 bases remaining between them. Germline lookup yields CDR1 MNHEY and CDR2 SMNVEV (reference sequence). In DNA, the CDR3 is TGTGCCAGCAGTTTACAGGGCCCAGCCTACGAGCAGTACTTC. Translation gives CASSLQGPAYEQYF.

CDR3 nucleotide sequence: TGTGCCAGCAGCTTGGACACCATTGGATCCTACAATGAGCAGTTCTTC. It yields the protein CASSLDTIGSYNEQFF. J is TRBJ2-1 and V is TRBV11-3, with D tentatively TRBD1 (5 bases). Germline V gene sequence: CDR1 SGHNT, CDR2 YENEEA. This CDR3 contains 16 residues. With 3 bases removed from V and 1 base from J, the gap between germline ends came to 13 bases.

The J gene is TRBJ2-1, the V gene TRBV19; 7 bases line up with TRBD1. V lost 1 base and J lost 5; bases outside the gene matches: 5. The CDR3 runs to 15 residues. Germline CDR1 LNHDA, CDR2 SQIVND (reference sequence). The chain's CDR3 is CASSIAGGSNNEQFF. CDR3 DNA: TGTGCCAGTAGTATAGCAGGGGGTTCTAACAATGAGCAGTTCTTC.

The rearrangement links TRBV5-1 to TRBJ2-3; TRBD1 matches 10 bases. Germline loops: CDR1 SGHRS, CDR2 YFSETQ. The CDR3 consists of 15 residues. V dropped 0 bases and J dropped 5; count of bases not matched to a gene: 3. As DNA, the CDR3 is TGCGCCAGCAGCTTGGGACAGGGGGCGCGAGATACGCAGTATTTT. Protein sequence: CASSLGQGARDTQYF.

The gene calls are TRBV11-2 and TRBJ2-1; 7 nucleotides agree with TRBD1. Germline V gives CDR1 SGHAT, CDR2 FQNNGV. V shed 1 base, J shed 2 bases, and the junction held 2 bases outside the gene matches. The CDR3 covers 15 residues. The CDR3 nucleotides read TGTGCCAGCAGCTTAGTGGGACAGACCTACAATGAGCAGTTCTTC. It encodes CASSLVGQTYNEQFF. The full variable domain, completed using reference TRBV11-2 and TRBJ2-1, is EAGVAQSPRYKIIEKRQSVAFWCNPISGHATLYWYQQILGQGPKLLIQFQNNGVVDDSQLPKDRFSAERLKGVDSTLKIQPAKLEDSAVYLCASSLVGQTYNEQFFGPGTRLTVL.

The rearrangement uses TRBV6-2 or TRBV6-3 and TRBJ2-3, with TRBD2 matching 8 bases. Germline lookup yields CDR1 MNHEY and CDR2 SVGEGT. There are 17 residues in the CDR3. V gave up 5 bases and J gave up 9 bases; unmatched junction bases: 19. The CDR3: CASSDYSIGGALVTQYF. The CDR3 nucleotides read TGTGCCAGCAGTGACTACTCTATCGGGGGGGCGCTAGTCACGCAGTATTTT.

The V and J genes are TRBV7-3 and TRBJ1-2; TRBD1 aligns across 7 bases. V trimming: 5 bases; J trimming: 6 bases; junction bases outside the gene matches: 12. Germline CDR1 is SGHTA and CDR2 is FQGTGA. There are 15 residues in the CDR3. CDR3 bases: TGTGCCAGCAGCCCTACACCCTACAGGGGAGATGGCTACACCTTC. Translated, it gives CASSPTPYRGDGYTF. The whole variable domain, filled in from reference TRBV7-3 and TRBJ1-2, reads GAGVSQTPSNKVTEKGKYVELRCDPISGHTALYWYRQSLGQGPEFLIYFQGTGAADDSGLPNDRFFAVRPEGSVSTLKIQRTERGDSAVYLCASSPTPYRGDGYTFGSGTRLTVV.

A single count supports this clone. This chain joins TRBV4-1 and TRBJ1-1; 11 bases are a match to TRBD1. The CDR3 contains 16 residues. V lost 1 base, J lost 3 bases, and 4 bases stayed unmatched. Looked up from germline, CDR1 is MGHRA and CDR2 is YSYEKL. The CDR3 DNA is TGCGCCAGCAGCCAAGGGACAGGGGGCTGGGACACTGAAGCTTTCTTT. Translation: CASSQGTGGWDTEAFF.

The CDR3 loop reads CATSDPKSVSTLNGYTF. CDR3 in DNA: TGTGCCACCAGTGACCCAAAGTCGGTGTCAACTCTAAATGGCTACACCTTC. The V and J genes are TRBV24-1 and TRBJ1-2; D ambiguous. Trimming pared 4 bases from V and 6 bases from J, leaving 23 bases between. The CDR3 has 17 residues. Germline-derived CDR1 and CDR2 are KGHDR and SFDVKD.

Only a few counts were recorded for this clone. The chain carries TRBV20-1 and TRBJ1-2, with TRBD1 matching 8 bases. There are 11 residues in the CDR3. Germline CDR1 and CDR2: DFQATT and SNEGSKA (reference sequence). V was clipped by 3 bases and J by 8 bases; unmatched bases: 2. This CDR3 is CSARTGEGYTF. The CDR3 DNA is TGCAGTGCTAGGACAGGGGAGGGCTACACCTTC.

J is TRBJ2-4 and V is TRBV3-1 (or the pseudogene TRBV3-2), with 8 positions matching TRBD2. The CDR3 is 16 residues long. The J segment lost 5 bases and the V segment lost 0 bases, leaving 6 bases of the junction unmatched. Germline-derived CDR1 and CDR2 are LGHDT and YNNKEL (reference sequence). The CDR3 nucleotides read TGTGCCAGCAGCCAAGATCTCAAAGCGGGGGAAAACATTCAGTACTTC. Its protein is CASSQDLKAGENIQYF.

This chain uses TRBV7-9 with TRBJ1-1; D is unresolved. CDR1 SEHNR and CDR2 FQNEAQ come from the germline V gene (reference sequence). The V end lost 2 bases, the J end lost 6 bases, and 13 bases lay between the germline ends. The CDR3 totals 14 residues. This chain's CDR3 is CASSLQAQSAEAFF. The CDR3 DNA reads as TGTGCCAGCAGCTTACAAGCCCAGAGCGCTGAAGCTTTCTTT.

This clone occurred a few times. The chain is built from TRBV11-3 and TRBJ1-2; 7 nucleotides align to TRBD1. This CDR3 has 16 residues. The V gene end was trimmed by 3 bases and the J gene end by 7 bases; junction bases not matched to a gene: 14. Germline V CDR1 and CDR2: SGHNT, YENEEA. The CDR3 DNA is TGTGCCAGCAGCTTCGGGGGAGACAGGGATTTACTTGGCTACACCTTC. It is translated as CASSFGGDRDLLGYTF.

J is TRBJ2-5 and V is TRBV7-9, with D tentatively TRBD2 (6 bases). This CDR3 spans 13 amino acids. Germline values: CDR1 SEHNR, CDR2 FQNEAQ (reference sequence). V was cut by 6 bases and J by 5 bases, with 13 bases left in between. CDR3: CASSPGRGETQYF. Here the CDR3 DNA reads TGTGCCAGCAGTCCTGGACGGGGGGAGACCCAGTACTTC. Based on the CDR3 plus reference TRBV7-9 and TRBJ2-5, the full variable domain is DTGVSQNPRHKITKRGQNVTFRCDPISEHNRLYWYRQTLGQGPEFLTYFQNEAQLEKSRLLSDRFSAERPKGSFSTLEIQRTEQGDSAMYLCASSPGRGETQYFGPGTRLLVL.

This sequence joins TRBV2 and TRBJ2-5, with D possibly being TRBD2 (5 bases). The CDR3 contains 14 residues. V gave up 7 bases and J gave up 3 bases, with 15 bases separating them. Germline V gene lookup returns CDR1 SNHLY and CDR2 FYNNEI. The CDR3 DNA follows: TGTGCCAGCACCCATCGGGGTATGGAAGAGACCCAGTACTTC. It encodes CASTHRGMEETQYF.

This clone is a singleton in its sample. The gene calls are TRBV19 and TRBJ1-2, with 9 bases aligning to TRBD1. Trimming cost V 9 bases and J 3 bases; bases outside gene matches: 2. CDR1 and CDR2 from the germline V gene are LNHDA and SQIVND (reference sequence). This CDR3 is built from 12 residues. CDR3 nucleotide sequence: TGTGCCAGCCGGGACAGGGACTATGGCTACACCTTC. This sequence encodes CASRDRDYGYTF. Using reference TRBV19 and TRBJ1-2 for the parts outside the CDR3, the full variable domain is DGGITQSPKYLFRKEGQNVTLSCEQNLNHDAMYWYRQDPGQGLRLIYYSQIVNDFQKGDIAEGYSVSREKKESFPLTVTSAQKNPTAFYLCASRDRDYGYTFGSGTRLTVV.

The chain links TRBV29-1 to TRBJ1-5, with D perhaps TRBD1 (5 bases). The germline V gene has CDR1 SQVTM and CDR2 ANQGSEA. The CDR3 loop spans 14 amino acids. V was cut by 4 bases and J by 0 bases, with 10 bases left in between. CDR3 in DNA: TGCAGCGTTGTCGGGGGGGATAGCAATCAGCCCCAGCATTTT. This codes for CSVVGGDSNQPQHF.

Here the CDR3 reads CASSDRRGRETQYF. The CDR3 DNA reads as TGTGCCAGCAGCGACCGCAGGGGGCGGGAGACCCAGTACTTC. The rearrangement links TRBV7-8 to TRBJ2-5; 8 nucleotides line up with TRBD1. With 5 bases clipped from V and 5 bases from J, the junction kept 7 bases outside the gene matches. The CDR3 consists of 14 residues. Germline values: CDR1 SGHVS, CDR2 FQNEAQ.

The V and J genes are TRBV9 and TRBJ2-5; TRBD1 matches 9 bases. Germline V gene sequence: CDR1 SGDLS, CDR2 YYNGEE. After removal of 3 bases from V and 7 bases from J, the junction contained 10 bases not matched to a gene. There are 15 residues in the CDR3. In DNA, the CDR3 is TGTGCCAGCAGCGGTCCGGGACAGGGCGGTGTGACCCAGTACTTC. This sequence encodes CASSGPGQGGVTQYF.

The V gene is TRBV5-6, the J gene TRBJ2-2, with TRBD2 matching 11 bases. The CDR3 totals 16 residues. With 3 bases clipped from V and 5 bases from J, the junction kept 6 bases outside the gene matches. Germline V gives CDR1 SGHDT, CDR2 YYEEEE. CDR3 bases: TGTGCCAGCAGCTGGGCCGGGACTAGCGGAACCGGGGAGCTGTTTTTT. It encodes CASSWAGTSGTGELFF.

The rearrangement uses TRBV28 and TRBJ1-2, with D possibly TRBD1 on 6 matching bases. V lost 5 bases and J 4 bases, leaving 23 bases between the germline ends. This CDR3 is built from 17 residues. Germline values: CDR1 MDHEN, CDR2 SYDVKM. Written as DNA, the CDR3 is TGTGCCAGCAGTACCATCGCCAAGGGGGGGAGATCCTATGGCTACACCTTC. Its translation: CASSTIAKGGRSYGYTF.

This chain joins TRBV9 and TRBJ1-2; 7 nucleotides match TRBD1. With V trimmed by 0 bases and J by 6 bases, 5 bases remained unmatched. Per germline, CDR1 SGDLS and CDR2 YYNGEE. This CDR3 comprises 14 residues. The CDR3 DNA reads TGTGCCAGCAGCGTAGCAGACAGGGTGAATGGCTACACCTTC. It translates to CASSVADRVNGYTF.